Below are 12 T cell receptor beta chains sequenced from a single sample in a study of tumor and adjacent non-tumor tissue in lung cancer. No cell sorting was done before RNA was extracted from the tissue. This non-tumor lung sample came from over 3 cm beyond the tumor edge. Three rounds of nested PCR, following a modified ARM-PCR protocol, produced the TCRbeta library. TCRdb fed the multiplex PCR reads into MiXCR, producing one record per CDR3 protein. Of around 40,000 distinct CDR3 sequences detected, 60% appear once; the ten largest clones hold 35% to 50%. Sequenced material: distant non-tumor lung tissue. All receptors come from a man in his fifties with non-small cell lung cancer.

With regard to this clonotype: A read error may be the cause here, since a much bigger clone is one base away. The chain couples TRBV6-5 to TRBJ1-2, with TRBD1 matching over 8 bases. V gave up 9 bases and J gave up 8 bases; unmatched junction bases: 11. Germline loops: CDR1 MNHEY, CDR2 SVGAGI. The CDR3 extends over 13 amino acids. CDR3 region: CASRQGSSHGYTF. The CDR3 DNA reads TGTGCCAGTCGACAGGGGAGTTCTCACGGCTACACCTTC.

This clonotype has ten or more counts. V gene TRBV4-1 combines with J gene TRBJ2-1, with 8 bases aligning to TRBD2. V shed 5 bases, J shed 6 bases, and the junction held 12 bases outside the gene matches. This CDR3 is 16 amino acids long. Germline lookup yields CDR1 MGHRA and CDR2 YSYEKL. This CDR3 reads CASSRREAGDLNEQFF. The CDR3, as DNA: TGCGCCAGCAGCAGACGGGAAGCGGGAGACCTCAATGAGCAGTTCTTC.

Worth noting for this clonotype: A read error may produce the germline difference seen at one junction end. This rearrangement joins TRBV11-1 to TRBJ2-5; 8 bases match TRBD1. The J call may be in error: the DNA end matches TRBJ2-1 better. Germline V gene data show CDR1 as SGHAT and CDR2 as FQDESV (reference sequence). CDR3 size: 14 residues. CDR3 sequence: CAGSLGTGQETQFF. CDR3 in DNA: TGTGCCGGCAGCTTAGGGACAGGACAGGAGACCCAGTTCTTC.

For this clonotype: A single base separates this from a much larger clone, so it may be a read error. This rearrangement joins TRBV28 to TRBJ1-1; D is possibly TRBD1 (6 bases). CDR1 and CDR2 from the germline V gene are MDHEN and SYDVKM. The CDR3 has 12 amino acids. The CDR3 loop reads CASGRGSTEALF. As DNA, the CDR3 is TGTGCCAGCGGCAGGGGCAGTACTGAAGCTCTCTTT.

In its sample, this clonotype is medium-sized (0.01 to 0.1%). This sequence joins TRBV5-1 and TRBJ2-1, with 15 bases fitting TRBD2. The V and J ends lost 0 bases and 7 bases, in that order; junction bases with no gene match: 2. From germline, CDR1 is SGHRS and CDR2 YFSETQ. The CDR3 loop spans 16 amino acids. Written as DNA, the CDR3 is TGCGCCAGCAGCTTGGGGGGACTAGCGGGAGGAAATGAGCAGTTCTTC. It specifies CASSLGGLAGGNEQFF.

This clonotype was seen at least ten times. The chain links TRBV6-5 to TRBJ1-5; 10 bases agree with TRBD1. V trimming: 0 bases; J trimming: 5 bases; junction bases outside the gene matches: 1. The CDR3 has 15 amino acids. CDR1 and CDR2 (germline): MNHEY, SVGAGI. In nucleotides, the CDR3 is TGTGCCAGCAGTTACTCGACAGGGGGCGATCAGCCCCAGCATTTT. Translating gives CASSYSTGGDQPQHF.

Note on this clonotype: The CDR3 ends on some other residue instead of the conserved phenylalanine or tryptophan, so this is likely a read error. The chain joins TRBV20-1 to TRBJ2-7, with D perhaps TRBD2 (5 bases). Germline lookup yields CDR1 DFQATT and CDR2 SNEGSKA (reference sequence). The ends were cut back, 4 bases at V and 6 bases at J, with 16 bases in the middle. The CDR3 has 13 residues. CDR3: CSANRAGLGEQYL. CDR3 in DNA: TGCAGTGCTAACCGGGCAGGACTTGGCGAGCAGTACCTC.

In regard to this clonotype: The CDR3 does not close with the conserved phenylalanine or tryptophan, likely indicating a read error. It is unclear where the CDR3 begins or ends on the DNA, so no DNA is shown, and the CDR3 is as TCRdb lists it. V and J are TRBV28 and TRBJ2-7; the DNA was not compared with TRBD1, the D call given in the table. The CDR3 is 14 amino acids in total, end residues counted. Germline V gene data show CDR1 as MDHEN and CDR2 as SYDVKM. CDR3 protein: CASTWKQGAIEKYL.

On this clonotype itself: Relative to the germline gene, one junction end is altered; a read error may explain this. V usage is TRBV4-1 and J usage is TRBJ1-5; 7 bases line up with TRBD1. CDR1 is MGHRA and CDR2 is YSYEKL in the germline V gene. This CDR3 spans 16 amino acids. Here the CDR3 DNA reads TGCGCCAGCAGCCAAGATACGACAGGGAAGAATCAGCCCCAGCATTTC. It encodes CASSQDTTGKNQPQHF.

This clonotype was seen repeatedly, ten times or more. This rearrangement joins TRBV5-4 to TRBJ2-1; 7 positions agree with TRBD2. Trimming removed 4 bases from V and 8 bases from J; junction bases left unmatched: 6. Germline values: CDR1 SGHNT, CDR2 YYREEE (reference sequence). The CDR3 loop spans 13 amino acids. As DNA, the CDR3 is TGTGCCAGCAGCCTTGGCGGGGGAGATGAGCAGTTCTTC. Residues: CASSLGGGDEQFF.

V and J are TRBV29-1 and TRBJ2-1; perhaps TRBD2 as D (7 bases). Germline CDR1 reads SQVTM; CDR2 reads ANQGSEA. This CDR3 has 14 amino acids. CDR3 sequence reads: CMVDGRGAGNEQFF. The CDR3 coding sequence is TGCATGGTTGACGGACGGGGGGCCGGGAATGAGCAGTTCTTC.

In regard to this clonotype: Because it lacks the conserved phenylalanine or tryptophan at the end, this CDR3 is likely a read error. This chain connects TRBV28 to TRBJ2-3; weak D call: TRBD1 (6 bases). The germline CDR1 and CDR2 sequences are MDHEN and SYDVKM. The CDR3 consists of 14 residues. The CDR3 nucleotides read TGTGCTAGCAGTTTTCTACAGGGCACAGATACACAGTATTTG. Translation: CASSFLQGTDTQYL.